Here is one T cell receptor (beta chain) with its context. What it binds is unknown. These data belong to a study of shared clonotypes between healthy human individuals. About the research overall: Donors consisted of two women and a few men between 18 and 49. Whole-study results and caveats: Among donors, sharing of clonotypes was expected to be affected by sequencing depth. Blood was the sole source, and tissue repertoires probably differ.

The authors distributed each subset's genomic DNA evenly over several immunoSEQ plates. Assay used: immunoSEQ multiplex PCR; TCRdb lists only in-frame clones, some missing. Of 2 million to 2.5 million clones listed, more than 90% are singletons. This clonotype originated in a man in his late teens or twenties in good health. The sample was naive CD4+ T cells sorted from blood. Specified subset: CD45RA+ positively selected.

The CDR3 DNA reads TGTGCCAGAAGCCAGCCAGGAGGGCCTTATGAGCAGTTCTTC. Encoded protein: CARSQPGGPYEQFF. This chain links TRBV5-3 with TRBJ2-1; tentative D call: TRBD2 (6 bases). TRBV5-3 has ORF status, its function being uncertain. The V end was cut by 4 bases, the J end by 8 bases, with 16 bases between. This CDR3 has 14 amino acids.